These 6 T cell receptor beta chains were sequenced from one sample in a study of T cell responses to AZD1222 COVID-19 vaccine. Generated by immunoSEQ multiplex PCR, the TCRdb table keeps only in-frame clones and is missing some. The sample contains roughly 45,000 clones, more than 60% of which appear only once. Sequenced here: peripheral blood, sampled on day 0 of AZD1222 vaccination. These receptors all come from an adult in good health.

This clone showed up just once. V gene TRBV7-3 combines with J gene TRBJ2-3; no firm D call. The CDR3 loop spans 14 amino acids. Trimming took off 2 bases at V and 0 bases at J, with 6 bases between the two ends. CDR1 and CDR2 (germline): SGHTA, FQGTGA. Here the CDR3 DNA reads TGTGCCAGCAGCTTACGGCAGAGCACAGATACGCAGTATTTT. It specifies CASSLRQSTDTQYF.

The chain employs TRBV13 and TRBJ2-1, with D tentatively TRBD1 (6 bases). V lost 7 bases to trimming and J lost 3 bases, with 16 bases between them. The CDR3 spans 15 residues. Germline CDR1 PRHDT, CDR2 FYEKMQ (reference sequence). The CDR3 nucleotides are TGTGCCAGCATATTAGTGGGACACCTCTACAATGAGCAGTTCTTC. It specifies CASILVGHLYNEQFF. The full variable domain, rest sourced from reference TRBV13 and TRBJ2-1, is AAGVIQSPRHLIKEKRETATLKCYPIPRHDTVYWYQQGPGQDPQFLISFYEKMQSDKGSIPDRFSAQQFSDYHSELNMSSLELGDSALYFCASILVGHLYNEQFFGPGTRLTVL.

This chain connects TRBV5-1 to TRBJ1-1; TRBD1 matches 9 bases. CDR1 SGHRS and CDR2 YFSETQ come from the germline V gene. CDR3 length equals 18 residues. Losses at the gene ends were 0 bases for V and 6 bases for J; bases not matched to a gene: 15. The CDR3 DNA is TGCGCCAGCAGCTTGGGCCTGGACAGGGGAGCATTGGGGGCTGAAGCTTTCTTT. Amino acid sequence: CASSLGLDRGALGAEAFF.

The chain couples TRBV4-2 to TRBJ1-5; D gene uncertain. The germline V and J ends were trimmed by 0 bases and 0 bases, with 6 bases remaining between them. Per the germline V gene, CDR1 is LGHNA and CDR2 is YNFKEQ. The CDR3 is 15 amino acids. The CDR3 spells CASSQDGDSNQPQHF. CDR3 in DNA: TGTGCCAGCAGCCAAGATGGGGATAGCAATCAGCCCCAGCATTTT.

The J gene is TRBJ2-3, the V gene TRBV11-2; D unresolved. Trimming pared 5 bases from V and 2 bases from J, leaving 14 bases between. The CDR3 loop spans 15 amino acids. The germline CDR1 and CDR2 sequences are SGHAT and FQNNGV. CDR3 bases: TGTGCCAGCAGCCCCGCTGGCTTACCCACAGATACGCAGTATTTT. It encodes CASSPAGLPTDTQYF.

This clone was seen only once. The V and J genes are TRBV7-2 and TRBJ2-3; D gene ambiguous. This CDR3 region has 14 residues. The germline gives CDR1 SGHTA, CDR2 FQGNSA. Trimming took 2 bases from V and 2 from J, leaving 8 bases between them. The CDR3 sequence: CASSLSHPTDTQYF. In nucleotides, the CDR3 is TGTGCCAGCAGCTTAAGCCACCCCACAGATACGCAGTATTTT. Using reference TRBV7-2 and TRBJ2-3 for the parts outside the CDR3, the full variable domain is GAGVSQSPSNKVTEKGKDVELRCDPISGHTALYWYRQSLGQGLEFLIYFQGNSAPDKSGLPSDRFSAERTGGSVSTLTIQRTQQEDSAVYLCASSLSHPTDTQYFGPGTRLTVL.